A selection of T cell receptor beta chains follows, all from one sample in a study of shared clonotypes between healthy human individuals. Profiled with immunoSEQ multiplex PCR; TCRdb holds only in-frame clones, not every one. The table records 1.5 million to 1.9 million clones, around 98% of them present only once. The sequenced material came from naive CD4+ T cells sorted from blood. The receptors were gathered from a man younger than 40 in good health. CDR3s include the opening cysteine and the closing phenylalanine or tryptophan. D genes are given only for firm matches. Clone size, where shown, is once, few, many, or a class for clones that have expanded.

J | D | V | size | CDR3 | DNA
TRBJ2-5 | . | TRBV5-4 | . | CASSPELAQETQYF | TGTGCCAGCAGCCCGGAACTAGCCCAAGAGACCCAGTACTTC
TRBJ2-3 | TRBD2 | TRBV5-4 | . | CASSWRELTDTQYF | TGTGCCAGCAGCTGGCGGGAGCTCACAGATACGCAGTATTTT
TRBJ2-3 | . | TRBV5-6 | . | CASSLLQVGTDTQYF | TGTGCCAGCAGTTTGTTACAGGTCGGCACAGATACGCAGTATTTT
TRBJ2-2 | . | TRBV5-3 | . | CARSLLRGPADTGELFF | TGTGCCAGAAGCTTATTGAGGGGACCAGCGGACACCGGGGAGCTGTTTTTT
TRBJ2-5 | . | TRBV7-9 | . | CASSFGAQETQYF | TGTGCCAGCAGCTTCGGGGCACAAGAGACCCAGTACTTC
TRBJ2-7 | . | TRBV9 | once | CASSARVGEQYF | TGTGCCAGCAGCGCGAGAGTGGGCGAGCAGTACTTC
TRBJ2-3 | . | TRBV18 | . | CASSPRDTQYF | TGTGCCAGCTCACCTAGGGATACGCAGTATTTT
TRBJ2-7 | . | TRBV27 | . | CASSFSWTDPYEQYF | TGTGCCAGCAGTTTTTCCTGGACAGACCCCTACGAGCAGTACTTC
TRBJ1-2 | . | TRBV19 | . | CASKENGYTF | TGTGCCAGTAAGGAGAATGGCTACACCTTC
TRBJ2-2 | TRBD2 | TRBV18 | . | CASSPYRLAGGTGELFF | TGTGCCAGCTCACCATACCGGCTAGCGGGAGGTACCGGGGAGCTGTTTTTT
TRBJ1-1 | . | TRBV29-1 | . | CSVEGYRTPGAFF | TGCAGCGTTGAAGGGTATAGAACTCCTGGAGCTTTCTTT
TRBJ2-3 | . | TRBV11-2 | . | CASSTNRNTDTQYF | TGTGCCAGCAGCACAAACAGAAACACAGATACGCAGTATTTT
TRBJ1-1 | TRBD1 | TRBV10-2 | . | CASRTGGWSETEAFF | TGCGCCAGCAGGACAGGGGGTTGGTCGGAGACTGAAGCTTTCTTT
TRBJ2-7 | . | TRBV7-2 | . | CASNNPRGGDYEQYF | TGTGCCAGCAACAACCCCAGGGGAGGCGACTACGAGCAGTACTTC
TRBJ1-2 | TRBD1 | TRBV5-1 | . | CASSVTGGDGYTF | TGCGCCAGCAGCGTGACAGGGGGAGATGGCTACACCTTC
TRBJ2-7 | . | TRBV15 | . | CATSRDPRESVYEQYF | TGTGCCACCAGCAGAGACCCCCGGGAGTCCGTCTACGAGCAGTACTTC
TRBJ2-7 | TRBD1 | TRBV10-3 | . | CAISEPGQGFQYEQYF | TGTGCCATCAGTGAGCCGGGACAGGGGTTTCAGTACGAGCAGTACTTC
TRBJ2-7 | TRBD1 | TRBV15 | once | CATSRDPGPDRGHEQYF | TGTGCCACCAGCAGAGATCCCGGGCCCGACAGGGGCCACGAGCAGTACTTC
TRBJ2-3 | TRBD2 | TRBV6-1 | . | CASSVLAGGPDTQYF | TGTGCCAGCAGTGTTCTAGCGGGAGGTCCAGATACGCAGTATTTT
TRBJ2-7 | . | TRBV6-1 | . | CASSEQMSYEQYF | TGTGCCAGCAGTGAACAGATGTCCTACGAGCAGTACTTC
TRBJ1-1 | . | TRBV18 | . | CASSKSTGSINTEAFF | TGTGCCAGCTCAAAGTCCACAGGGTCCATCAACACTGAAGCTTTCTTT
TRBJ2-3 | TRBD2 | TRBV7-2 | . | CASSYPELATSTDTQYF | TGTGCCAGCAGTTACCCGGAACTAGCGACTAGCACAGATACGCAGTATTTT
TRBJ2-1 | TRBD1 | TRBV2 | . | CAIYSGGAGNEQFF | TGTGCCATCTACTCAGGGGGCGCGGGCAATGAGCAGTTCTTC
TRBJ1-3 | . | TRBV30 | . | CAWSPVTSGNTIYF | TGTGCCTGGAGCCCCGTTACCTCTGGAAACACCATATATTTT
TRBJ1-5 | . | TRBV5-5 | once | CASSPQVGDGQPQHF | TGTGCCAGCAGTCCCCAGGTAGGGGATGGTCAGCCCCAGCATTTT
TRBJ2-5 | . | TRBV18 | . | CASSPQGTGVQETQYF | TGTGCCAGCTCACCCCAGGGCACCGGAGTGCAAGAGACCCAGTACTTC
TRBJ2-1 | . | TRBV10-1 | . | CASSESSAPLNEQFF | TGCGCCAGCAGTGAATCTAGCGCCCCTTTGAATGAGCAGTTCTTC
TRBJ2-7 | . | TRBV18 | . | CASSPRDFSPSRQYF | TGTGCCAGCTCACCGCGGGACTTTTCCCCAAGTAGGCAGTACTTC
TRBJ1-5 | . | TRBV2 | . | CASSGGSPQPQHF | TGTGCCAGCTCGGGGGGAAGCCCTCAGCCCCAGCATTTT
TRBJ2-7 | . | TRBV7-5 | . | CARSPGQLRTYEQYF | TGTGCCAGAAGCCCCGGACAGCTCCGTACCTACGAGCAGTACTTC
TRBJ2-7 | . | TRBV7-3 | . | CASSFGPSSYEQYF | TGTGCCAGCAGCTTCGGACCTAGCTCCTACGAGCAGTACTTC
TRBJ2-2 | . | TRBV6-1 | . | CASRLTRTGELFF | TGTGCCAGCAGGTTGACTAGGACCGGGGAGCTGTTTTTT